A selection of T cell receptor beta chains follows, all from one sample in a study of blood T cells in healthy people across ages. Via MiXCR, TCRdb re-called the 5' RACE reads, giving one row per CDR3 protein. The sample has 550,000 to 600,000 distinct CDR3 sequences; 27% are singletons. Input material: blood. The receptors were gathered from an older woman in good health. CDR3s include the opening cysteine and the closing phenylalanine or tryptophan. D genes are given only for firm matches.

D	length	V	J	CDR3
TRBD1	16	TRBV25-1	TRBJ2-1	CASSGRTGRAVYEQFF
-	14	TRBV12-3/TRBV12-4	TRBJ1-1	CASRSQGGLTEAFF
-	12	TRBV29-1	TRBJ2-1	CSVELRVLEQFF
-	16	TRBV5-5	TRBJ2-3	CASSSPRDLSTDTQYF
-	13	TRBV5-1	TRBJ1-1	CASSYAVNTEAFF
TRBD2	15	TRBV5-1	TRBJ2-1	CASTQSAGVYNEQFF
-	12	TRBV6-1	TRBJ2-5	CATSTGIQTQYF
-	16	TRBV7-9	TRBJ1-5	CASSLGAGSPNQPQHF
-	11	TRBV12-3/TRBV12-4	TRBJ1-2	CASSRTNGYTF
-	14	TRBV20-1	TRBJ2-5	CSAPMGGPQETQYF
TRBD1	15	TRBV7-9	TRBJ1-2	CASRLSSGGGNGYTF
-	15	TRBV7-8	TRBJ1-1	CASSWTVLMNTEAFF
TRBD1	15	TRBV3-1	TRBJ2-7	CASSPTGQGAQEQYF
-	15	TRBV9	TRBJ1-1	CASSYNARGETEAFF
-	14	TRBV18	TRBJ2-7	CASSPEPKPYEQYF
-	15	TRBV6-2/TRBV6-3	TRBJ2-1	CASSYQEFSYNEQFF
TRBD2	15	TRBV20-1	TRBJ2-5	CSIRRPGGTQETQYF